This T cell receptor beta chain was sequenced in a study of CXCR3-negative and CXCR3-positive naive CD8 T cells. On this clonotype itself: What it binds is not known.

CDR1 is SGDLS, CDR2 YYNGEE, per germline. The CDR3 extends over 14 amino acids. General study results and limits: Cryopreservation partially lowered CXCR3 expression, so most assays used fresh PBMCs. Naive cells that were CXCR3-positive had more hydrophobic TRB CDR3s (compared with CXCR3-negative naive cells).

UMI-labeled 5' RACE yielded the TRB cDNA libraries. TCRdb reanalyzed the 5' RACE reads, giving one entry per CDR3 protein sequence and no DNA. The table gives 150,000 or so distinct CDR3 sequences; the top ten clones make up nearly 0.5% of it. The sequence came from a human donor in good health. Some clones in this sample may be carry-over from other donors' samples. The sample taken for sequencing was naive CXCR3+ CD8+ T cells from blood. Subset described: CD45RO-CCR7+CD27+CD95- naive CD8+ T cells expressing CXCR3 (TNR3+). J is TRBJ2-1 and V is TRBV9; TCRdb outputs TRBD1, but without DNA this stays unchecked. CDR3 sequence: CASSVGGTVNEQFF. Full variable domain (outside the CDR3, taken from reference TRBV9 and TRBJ2-1): DSGVTQTPKHLITATGQRVTLRCSPRSGDLSVYWYQQSLDQGLQFLIQYYNGEERAKGNILERFSAQQFPDLHSELNLSSLELGDSALYFCASSVGGTVNEQFFGPGTRLTVL.